This TCR beta chain was retrieved from a study of Tregs in tolerant kidney transplant recipients (dated by TCRdb to the late 2010s). About the full investigation: The transplants used related donors along with nonmyeloablative bone marrow transplantation, and in the human trials mixed chimerism was transient. The study used TCRbeta sequencing to identify donor-specific regulatory T cells before combined kidney and bone marrow transplantation, then tracked those cells after transplant. Overall study results and their limits: Because only a small number of patients were included, the study had limitations, and the results will need to be validated in larger populations as well as under other immunosuppression protocols. Expanding Tregs with activated donor B cells appeared to identify the most biologically relevant and donor-specific TCRbeta repertoire. For some patients the PCR primers changed over time, which made it impossible to compare the samples from those patients at the nucleotide level. Biological reproducibility was not examined directly, but technical replication error appeared to be minimal. Donor-specific Treg expansion exceeded global Treg expansion in tolerant patients, suggesting antigen-driven rather than nonspecific expansion.

As concerns this clone: Its antigen is currently not known. The observed sequence ends 3 residues before the CDR3 terminus, with the missing tail filled in from the germline J gene.

For TCRbeta CDR3 sequencing, genomic DNA was extracted from sorted cells using the QIAGEN DNeasy Blood and Tissue Kit. High-throughput TCRbeta CDR3 sequencing, including PCR amplification with bias correction and internal controls, was performed commercially through immunoSEQ. Per the authors' processing: Unique productive TCRbeta sequences were defined by CDR3 nucleotide sequence where primers matched, otherwise by CDR3 amino acid sequence with Vbeta and Jbeta genes. Sorting error was corrected by removing sequences shared between sorted populations at a frequency ratio of 2:1 or less, and the remaining shared sequences were assigned to the higher population. A sequence was defined as donor-reactive if the sequence was expanded at least 5-fold in CFSE-low cells compared with unstimulated cells and had a frequency of at least 0.01% in CFSE-low cells. Repertoire divergence was quantified by Jensen-Shannon divergence calculated from the top 100 TCRbeta sequences ranked by frequency. For any sample with multiple sequencing runs, sorting error was corrected in each run separately before the runs were pooled. The table was pulled from immuneACCESS by TCRdb, which kept in-frame rearrangements only. Such tables lose some clones; where checked, under half of the loss comes from unresolved V genes, and the rest has no known cause. V and J calls and clone size are those listed in that table; D and trimming were worked out from the DNA. The sample's table covers approximately 30,000 clones. Of the sample, around an eighth is held by the ten largest clones.

Read against the paper, the sample's time point label means: blood sample drawn before combined kidney and bone marrow transplant. Thawed PBMCs were FACS-sorted into unstimulated Tregs (CD4+CD25+CD127-), CD4+ non-Tregs (CD4+CD25-), CD4 cells and CD8 cells. The patients were a handful of recipients of combined kidney and bone marrow transplants from the ITN036ST trial, and samples were available only for these trial subjects. Healthy control blood was processed to PBMCs by Ficoll density gradient and cryopreserved, and patient PBMCs were collected before and after transplant. Counted from cysteine to phenylalanine, this CDR3 has 14 amino acids. The DNA covers only part of the CDR3, 33 bases in frame from base 1. V is cut by 5 bases and J by 1 base, and the space between the germline ends is 11 bases. The germline V gene gives CDR1 as SQVTM and CDR2 as ANQGSEA.

Sequenced here: CD8+ T cells from blood, sampled before the transplant. The chain couples TRBV29-1 to TRBJ1-4; possibly the D gene is TRBD1, per 6 matching bases. The sequence was collected from a human donor who received a combined kidney and bone marrow transplant. The covered CDR3 bases are TGCAGCGTTTCAGGGGCCGAAACTAATGAAAAA. It codes for CSVSGAETNEK. The CDR3, in full, reads CSVSGAETNEKLFF.